The 23 T cell receptor beta chains in this list originate from one sample, sequenced in a study of PD-L1 blockade in urothelial cancer. Documented time point: pretreatment peripheral blood. Method: immunoSEQ multiplex PCR; TCRdb's copy keeps in-frame clones and lacks some. The sample consists of some 100,000 clones, around 89% of them appearing once. The sample consisted of PBMCs, taken around atezolizumab (anti-PD-L1) treatment. These TCRs come from a woman aged 80 or older with urothelial cancer.

The table lists this clone with a few counts. The rearrangement links TRBV11-2 to TRBJ2-7; possibly TRBD2 for D (6 bases). CDR3 length equals 13 residues. The V gene lost 2 bases and the J gene lost 4 bases, with 9 bases spanning the gap. Germline-derived CDR1 and CDR2 are SGHAT and FQNNGV. The CDR3 here is CASSLPSEYEQYF. As DNA, the CDR3 is TGTGCCAGCAGCTTACCTAGCGAGTACGAGCAGTACTTC.

V is TRBV5-1 and J is TRBJ2-7, with 10 bases lining up with TRBD2. The germline CDR1 and CDR2 sequences are SGHRS and YFSETQ. This CDR3 is built from 13 residues. V lost 4 bases to trimming and J lost 7 bases; unmatched junction nucleotides: 5. The CDR3 spells CASSQREGLEQYF. In DNA form, the CDR3 reads TGCGCCAGCAGCCAGCGGGAGGGCCTGGAGCAGTACTTC.

The chain couples TRBV29-1 to TRBJ2-2; 7 bases are a match to TRBD1. The V and J ends lost 7 bases and 1 base, in that order; junction bases with no gene match: 3. This CDR3 is built from 13 residues. Germline values: CDR1 SQVTM, CDR2 ANQGSEA. The CDR3 DNA follows: TGCAGCGCGGACAGGATGAACACCGGGGAGCTGTTTTTT. Translation gives CSADRMNTGELFF.

V gene TRBV11-2 combines with J gene TRBJ1-1; 7 bases align to TRBD1. Trimming removed 5 bases from V and 11 bases from J; junction bases left unmatched: 14. Germline V gene sequence: CDR1 SGHAT, CDR2 FQNNGV. The CDR3 runs to 14 residues. The CDR3 sequence is CASSGQGTASSAFF. The CDR3 bases are TGTGCCAGCAGCGGCCAAGGGACAGCCTCGTCGGCTTTCTTT.

Comment on this clone: Other nucleotide sequences in the sample specify the same CDR3. This rearrangement joins TRBV19 to TRBJ2-5; 8 positions agree with TRBD2. The CDR3 is 13 amino acids. Unmatched junction bases numbered 4, after V lost 6 bases and J lost 4 bases. Germline CDR1 is LNHDA and CDR2 is SQIVND (reference sequence). CDR3 coding DNA: TGTGCCAGTAGCGGGACTAGGAGAGAGACCCAGTACTTC. It yields the protein CASSGTRRETQYF.

The rearrangement joins TRBV7-3 to TRBJ2-1, with 7 positions matching TRBD1. The trim removed 5 bases at V and 4 bases at J, leaving 8 bases unmatched. The CDR3 extends over 15 amino acids. Germline-derived CDR1 and CDR2 are SGHTA and FQGTGA. This CDR3 reads CASSPGGRTYNEQFF. The CDR3 DNA sequence: TGTGCCAGCAGCCCAGGGGGACGGACATACAATGAGCAGTTCTTC.

The chain links TRBV7-2 to TRBJ2-1; tentatively, D is TRBD2 (6 bases). Germline V gene sequence: CDR1 SGHTA, CDR2 FQGNSA. CDR3 length: 15 residues. The V and J ends lost 3 bases and 4 bases respectively, with 13 bases between them. CDR3 protein: CASSLVAREYNEQFF. The CDR3 DNA follows: TGTGCCAGCAGCTTGGTGGCGCGGGAATACAATGAGCAGTTCTTC.

CDR3 sequence: CASSLVLGGTDTQYF. The CDR3, as DNA: TGTGCCAGCAGCTTAGTGCTAGGGGGTACGGATACGCAGTATTTT. V and J are TRBV11-2 and TRBJ2-3; perhaps TRBD1 as D (6 bases). The CDR3 totals 15 residues. V lost 1 base and J 6 bases, leaving 14 bases between the germline ends. CDR1 is SGHAT, CDR2 FQNNGV, per germline.

Concerning this clone: Sequence at one end of the junction differs from germline and may be a read error. The V call is TRBV29-1, the J call TRBJ2-3; D uncertain. CDR3 length: 11 residues. Per germline, CDR1 SQVTM and CDR2 ANQGSEA. The CDR3 sequence: CSARLEDRQYF. Written as DNA, the CDR3 is TGCAGCGCGAGACTGGAAGATAGGCAGTATTTT.

This chain uses TRBV29-1 with TRBJ2-7, with 9 bases matching TRBD1. V shed 5 bases and J 0 bases; nucleotides not matched to a gene: 5. There are 14 residues in the CDR3. Germline CDR1 and CDR2: SQVTM and ANQGSEA. The CDR3 spells CSVRDRVGSYEQYF. The DNA for the CDR3 is TGCAGCGTTAGGGACAGGGTCGGCTCCTACGAGCAGTACTTC.

The chain links TRBV9 to TRBJ1-5, with 12 bases aligning to TRBD1. V gave up 9 bases and J gave up 6 bases; unmatched junction bases: 22. CDR1 SGDLS and CDR2 YYNGEE come from the germline V gene. The CDR3 contains 19 residues. The CDR3 region is CANPGTGGTYHARSQPQHF. CDR3 DNA sequence: TGTGCCAATCCCGGGACAGGGGGCACCTACCACGCCCGGAGTCAGCCCCAGCATTTT.

This chain links TRBV6-1 with TRBJ2-7; the match to TRBD2 covers 10 bases. Per germline, CDR1 MNHNS and CDR2 SASEGT. CDR3 length: 20 amino acids. With 3 bases clipped from V and 1 base from J, the junction kept 18 bases outside the gene matches. The CDR3: CASSDPNALAGVVISYEQYF. The CDR3 region has the DNA TGTGCCAGCAGTGACCCAAACGCCCTAGCGGGGGTTGTTATATCCTACGAGCAGTACTTC.

The genes are TRBV4-1 and TRBJ2-7; no firm D call. The V end lost 0 bases, the J end lost 7 bases, and 13 bases lay between the germline ends. The CDR3 loop spans 14 amino acids. The germline gives CDR1 MGHRA, CDR2 YSYEKL. The CDR3 DNA is TGCGCCAGCAGCCAAGAACAGTGGGTGGGTGAGCAGTACTTC. Its translation: CASSQEQWVGEQYF.

This clone has a handful of counts. CDR3 region: CASSSGQTLGYTF. The DNA of the CDR3 is TGTGCCAGCAGCTCCGGACAGACCTTGGGCTACACCTTC. This sequence joins TRBV7-9 and TRBJ1-2, with D possibly TRBD1 on 6 matching bases. This CDR3 region has 13 residues. Trimming removed 4 bases from V and 8 bases from J, with 14 bases in between. CDR1 is SEHNR, CDR2 FQNEAQ, per germline (reference sequence).

This clone was recorded a few times. The rearrangement uses TRBV9 and TRBJ1-2, with 12 bases fitting TRBD1. This CDR3 contains 16 residues. V shed 6 bases and J 6 bases; nucleotides not matched to a gene: 12. The V gene's germline CDR1 is SGDLS and CDR2 YYNGEE. CDR3 region: CASTQDRDRGRDGYTF. The CDR3 DNA reads TGTGCCAGCACCCAAGACCGGGACAGGGGGCGCGATGGCTACACCTTC.

The chain joins TRBV28 to TRBJ1-1, with TRBD1 as a possible D gene (5 bases). Trimming stripped 4 bases from V and 1 base from J, with 13 bases between. CDR3 length equals 15 residues. Per germline, CDR1 MDHEN and CDR2 SYDVKM. Here the CDR3 DNA reads TGTGCCAGCAGTTCCCGCTTTACAGGGAACACTGAAGCTTTCTTT. This codes for CASSSRFTGNTEAFF.

The rearrangement joins TRBV15 to TRBJ2-5; D perhaps matches TRBD1 (6 bases). CDR1 is LNHNV, CDR2 YYDKDF, per germline (reference sequence). This CDR3 has 12 residues. V was shortened by 8 bases and J by 2 bases, with 9 bases between the two germline ends. CDR3 DNA: TGTGCCACCGCCAGGGGTCAAGAGACCCAGTACTTC. Amino acids: CATARGQETQYF.

V usage is TRBV19 and J usage is TRBJ1-2, with unresolved D. Germline V gene data show CDR1 as LNHDA and CDR2 as SQIVND (reference sequence). The CDR3 is made up of 15 amino acids. V was pared by 11 bases and J by 8 bases, with 27 bases between. CDR3 region: CAASSMGRSSGGYTF. The CDR3 region has the DNA TGTGCCGCCAGTAGTATGGGGAGGAGTTCGGGCGGCTACACCTTC. Full variable domain (remainder filled in from reference TRBV19 and TRBJ1-2): DGGITQSPKYLFRKEGQNVTLSCEQNLNHDAMYWYRQDPGQGLRLIYYSQIVNDFQKGDIAEGYSVSREKKESFPLTVTSAQKNPTAFYLCAASSMGRSSGGYTFGSGTRLTVV.

J is TRBJ1-2 and V is TRBV4-2; no clear D. Trimming shortened V by 0 bases and J by 3 bases, and 14 bases separated the two germline ends. Germline V CDR1 and CDR2: LGHNA, YNFKEQ. This CDR3 contains 16 residues. CDR3 loop: CASSQEGGMTDYGYTF. CDR3 in DNA: TGTGCCAGCAGCCAAGAAGGAGGGATGACTGACTATGGCTACACCTTC.

This chain uses TRBV27 with TRBJ2-3; the match to TRBD2 covers 9 bases. Germline CDR1 reads MNHEY; CDR2 reads SMNVEV (reference sequence). The J segment lost 3 bases and the V segment lost 7 bases, leaving 11 bases of the junction unmatched. The CDR3 is made up of 16 amino acids. CDR3 coding DNA: TGTGCCAGCAAAGCTAGCGGGACGACCCCAACAGATACGCAGTATTTT. It yields the protein CASKASGTTPTDTQYF.

The genes are TRBV9 and TRBJ2-3, with TRBD2 matching 14 bases. Germline V lookup: CDR1 SGDLS, CDR2 YYNGEE. Losses at the gene ends were 3 bases for V and 4 bases for J; bases not matched to a gene: 7. The CDR3 spans 17 residues. CDR3 amino acids: CASSAKGTSGSPDTQYF. The CDR3 DNA reads TGTGCCAGCAGCGCGAAGGGGACTAGCGGGAGTCCAGATACGCAGTATTTT.

The chain joins TRBV5-1 to TRBJ2-2; 7 bases agree with TRBD2. CDR3 length equals 16 residues. The germline gives CDR1 SGHRS, CDR2 YFSETQ. J lost 0 bases, V lost 0 bases, and 2 bases had no gene match. The CDR3 sequence is CASSLDLAANTGELFF. For the CDR3, the DNA is TGCGCCAGCAGCTTGGATCTAGCGGCGAACACCGGGGAGCTGTTTTTT.

J is TRBJ1-2 and V is TRBV7-2, with 8 bases that match TRBD1. Looked up from germline, CDR1 is SGHTA and CDR2 is FQGNSA. The CDR3 is 18 residues long. With V trimmed by 4 bases and J by 4 bases, 17 bases remained unmatched. This chain's CDR3 is CASSSDRDRWAPTYGYTF. The CDR3 bases are TGTGCCAGCAGCTCGGACCGGGACAGGTGGGCCCCCACCTATGGCTACACCTTC.